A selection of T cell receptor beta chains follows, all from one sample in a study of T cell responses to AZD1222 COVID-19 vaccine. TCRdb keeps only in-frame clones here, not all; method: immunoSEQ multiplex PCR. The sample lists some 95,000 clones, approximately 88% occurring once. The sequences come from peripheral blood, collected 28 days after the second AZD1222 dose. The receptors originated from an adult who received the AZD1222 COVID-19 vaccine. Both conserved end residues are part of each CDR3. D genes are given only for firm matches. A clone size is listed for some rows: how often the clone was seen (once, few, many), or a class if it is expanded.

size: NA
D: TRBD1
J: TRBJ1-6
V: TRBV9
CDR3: CASSVGQGRNSPLHF
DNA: TGTGCCAGCAGCGTAGGACAGGGGCGTAATTCACCCCTCCACTTT

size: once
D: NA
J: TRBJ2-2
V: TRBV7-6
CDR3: CASSLGGQQPNTGELFF
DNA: TGTGCCAGCAGCTTAGGCGGGCAGCAACCGAACACCGGGGAGCTGTTTTTT

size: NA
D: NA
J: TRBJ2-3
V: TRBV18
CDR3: CASSPPETYSTDTQYF
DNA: TGTGCCAGCTCACCACCGGAGACCTATAGCACAGATACGCAGTATTTT

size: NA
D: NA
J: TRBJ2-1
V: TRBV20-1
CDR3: CSASEGSPYNEQFF
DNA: TGCAGTGCTAGTGAAGGGTCCCCCTACAATGAGCAGTTCTTC

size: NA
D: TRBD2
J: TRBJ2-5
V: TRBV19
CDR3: CASNLGLAGANQETQYF
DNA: TGTGCCAGTAACTTGGGACTAGCGGGAGCGAACCAAGAGACCCAGTACTTC

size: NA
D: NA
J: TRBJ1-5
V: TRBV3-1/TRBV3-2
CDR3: CASSPAADQPQHF
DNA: TGTGCCAGCAGCCCGGCGGCGGATCAGCCCCAGCATTTT

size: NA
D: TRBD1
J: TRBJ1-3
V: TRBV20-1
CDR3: CSASPGTGIGNTIYF
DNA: TGCAGTGCTAGTCCCGGGACAGGGATCGGAAACACCATATATTTT

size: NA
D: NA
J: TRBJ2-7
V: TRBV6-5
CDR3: CASKQDNTYEQYF
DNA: TGTGCCAGCAAACAGGACAACACCTACGAGCAGTACTTC

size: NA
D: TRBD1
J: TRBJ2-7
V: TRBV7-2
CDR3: CASSPRMTGVLSVEQYF
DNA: TGTGCCAGCAGCCCCCGGATGACAGGGGTTTTATCAGTCGAGCAGTACTTC

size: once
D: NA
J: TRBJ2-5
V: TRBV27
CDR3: CASGPGQGLETQYF
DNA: TGTGCCAGCGGCCCAGGTCAAGGTTTGGAGACCCAGTACTTC

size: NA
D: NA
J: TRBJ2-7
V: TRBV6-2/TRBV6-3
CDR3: CASSIAGVSSYEQYF
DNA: TGTGCCAGCAGTATTGCCGGGGTCAGCTCCTACGAGCAGTACTTC

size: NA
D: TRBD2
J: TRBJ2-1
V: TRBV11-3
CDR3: CASSLDPSGNEQFF
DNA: TGTGCCAGCAGCTTAGACCCTAGCGGGAACGAGCAGTTCTTC

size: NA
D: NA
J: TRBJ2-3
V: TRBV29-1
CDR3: CSVVVGMVADTQYF
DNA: TGCAGCGTTGTAGTGGGAATGGTGGCAGATACGCAGTATTTT

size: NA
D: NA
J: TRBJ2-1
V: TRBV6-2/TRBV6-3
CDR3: CASSYNTGFHNEQFF
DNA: TGTGCCAGCAGTTACAATACCGGGTTTCACAATGAGCAGTTCTTC

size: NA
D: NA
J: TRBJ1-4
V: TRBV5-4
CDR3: CASSLWGTSEKLFF
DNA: TGTGCCAGCAGCTTGTGGGGGACGAGTGAAAAACTGTTTTTT

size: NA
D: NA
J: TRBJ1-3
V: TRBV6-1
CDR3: CASSDGGSSGNTIYF
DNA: TGTGCCAGCAGTGACGGAGGAAGCTCTGGAAACACCATATATTTT

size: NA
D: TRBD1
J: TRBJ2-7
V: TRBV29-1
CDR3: CSVVGGQGGEQYF
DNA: TGCAGCGTTGTAGGAGGACAGGGCGGCGAGCAGTACTTC

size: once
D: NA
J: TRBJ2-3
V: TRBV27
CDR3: CASSIIPQIVADTQYF
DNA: TGTGCCAGCAGCATTATCCCCCAGATCGTCGCAGATACGCAGTATTTT

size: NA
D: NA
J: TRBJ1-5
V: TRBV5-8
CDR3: CASSLRSQPQHF
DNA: TGTGCCAGCAGCTTGAGGAGTCAGCCCCAGCATTTT

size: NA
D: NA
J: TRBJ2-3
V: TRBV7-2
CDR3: CASSQEVSPPDTQYF
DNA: TGTGCCAGCAGCCAAGAGGTCTCCCCGCCAGATACGCAGTATTTT

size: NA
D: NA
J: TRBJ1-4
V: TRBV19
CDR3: CASGIPGLGNEKLFF
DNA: TGTGCCAGTGGGATCCCGGGCCTGGGTAATGAAAAACTGTTTTTT

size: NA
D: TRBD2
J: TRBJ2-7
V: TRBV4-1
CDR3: CASSQESGRGYEQYF
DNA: TGCGCCAGCAGCCAGGAAAGCGGGAGGGGTTACGAGCAGTACTTC

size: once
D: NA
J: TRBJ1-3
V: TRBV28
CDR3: CASSFRQARNTIYF
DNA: TGTGCCAGCAGTTTCCGACAGGCGCGAAACACCATATATTTT

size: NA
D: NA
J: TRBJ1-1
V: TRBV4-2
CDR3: CASSQDSLLSDNTEAFF
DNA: TGTGCCAGCAGCCAAGATTCATTGCTCTCCGATAACACTGAAGCTTTCTTT

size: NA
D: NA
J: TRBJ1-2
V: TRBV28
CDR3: CASRPSADYGYTF
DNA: TGTGCCAGCAGGCCTTCGGCGGACTATGGCTACACCTTC

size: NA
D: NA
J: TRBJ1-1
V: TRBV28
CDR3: CASSSLVINTEAFF
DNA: TGTGCCAGCAGTTCCCTTGTAATAAACACTGAAGCTTTCTTT

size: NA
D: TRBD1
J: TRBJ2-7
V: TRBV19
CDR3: CATKGDRGYEQYF
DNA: TGTGCCACCAAGGGGGACAGGGGGTACGAGCAGTACTTC

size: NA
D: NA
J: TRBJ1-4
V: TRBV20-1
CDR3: CSAPKDEKLFF
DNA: TGCAGTGCTCCAAAAGATGAAAAACTGTTTTTT

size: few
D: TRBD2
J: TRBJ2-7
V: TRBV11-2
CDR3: CASSFGRGAWEQYF
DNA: TGTGCCAGCAGCTTCGGGCGGGGGGCTTGGGAGCAGTACTTC

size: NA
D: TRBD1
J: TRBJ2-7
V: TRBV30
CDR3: CAWTRDSAYEQYF
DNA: TGTGCCTGGACCAGGGACAGTGCCTACGAGCAGTACTTC

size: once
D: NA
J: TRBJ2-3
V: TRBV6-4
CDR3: CASSTMKRPRTDTQYF
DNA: TGTGCCAGCAGTACCATGAAGAGGCCCCGCACAGATACGCAGTATTTT

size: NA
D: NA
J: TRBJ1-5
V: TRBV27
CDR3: CASSSGGLGQPQHF
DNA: TGTGCCAGCAGTTCCGGGGGATTGGGTCAGCCCCAGCATTTT

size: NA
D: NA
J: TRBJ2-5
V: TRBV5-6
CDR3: CASSLVGEETQYF
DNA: TGTGCCAGCAGCTTGGTCGGGGAGGAGACCCAGTACTTC

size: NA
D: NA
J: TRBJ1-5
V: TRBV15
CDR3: CATSREYPGESNQPQHF
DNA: TGTGCCACCAGCAGAGAATACCCAGGGGAGAGCAATCAGCCCCAGCATTTT

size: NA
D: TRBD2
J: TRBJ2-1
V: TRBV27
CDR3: CASSLGLAVYNEQFF
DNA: TGTGCCAGCAGTTTAGGACTAGCGGTCTACAATGAGCAGTTCTTC

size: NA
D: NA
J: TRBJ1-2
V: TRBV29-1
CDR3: CSVEFIGRIANYGYTF
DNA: TGCAGCGTTGAGTTTATAGGACGGATAGCTAACTATGGCTACACCTTC

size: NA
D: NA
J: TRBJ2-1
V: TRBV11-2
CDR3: CASSTYRADEQFF
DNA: TGTGCCAGCAGCACTTACAGGGCCGATGAGCAGTTCTTC

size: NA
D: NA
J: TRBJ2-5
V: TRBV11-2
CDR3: CASSFWGQETQYF
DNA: TGTGCCAGCAGCTTCTGGGGACAAGAGACCCAGTACTTC

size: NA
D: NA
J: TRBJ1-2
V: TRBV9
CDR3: CASSPAGLNYGYTF
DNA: TGTGCCAGCAGCCCAGCAGGACTTAACTATGGCTACACCTTC

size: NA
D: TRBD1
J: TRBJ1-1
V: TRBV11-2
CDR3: CASSSPGQGLYTEAFF
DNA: TGTGCCAGCAGCTCGCCGGGACAGGGGTTGTACACTGAAGCTTTCTTT

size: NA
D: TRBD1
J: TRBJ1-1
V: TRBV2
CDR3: CASIKEEQGHDMGTEAFF
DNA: TGTGCCAGCATAAAGGAGGAACAGGGGCACGATATGGGGACTGAAGCTTTCTTT

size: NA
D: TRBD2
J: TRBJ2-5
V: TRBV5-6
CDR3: CASSLEAGGPETQYF
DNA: TGTGCCAGCAGCTTGGAAGCGGGAGGGCCGGAGACCCAGTACTTC

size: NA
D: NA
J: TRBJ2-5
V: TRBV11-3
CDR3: CASSLGSGRETQYF
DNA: TGTGCCAGCAGCTTAGGTTCAGGGAGGGAGACCCAGTACTTC

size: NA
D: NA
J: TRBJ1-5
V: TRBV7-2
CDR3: CASSLSPVGSNQPQHF
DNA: TGTGCCAGCAGCTTATCACCTGTGGGTAGCAATCAGCCCCAGCATTTT

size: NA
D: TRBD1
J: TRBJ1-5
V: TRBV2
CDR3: CASTTYPPGQSNQPQHF
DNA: TGTGCCAGCACGACTTATCCCCCGGGACAGAGCAATCAGCCCCAGCATTTT

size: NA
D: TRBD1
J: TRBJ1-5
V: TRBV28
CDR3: CASSFFFSWTGSGLQGQPQHF
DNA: TGTGCCAGCAGTTTCTTCTTTTCCTGGACAGGTTCCGGGCTCCAGGGTCAGCCCCAGCATTTT

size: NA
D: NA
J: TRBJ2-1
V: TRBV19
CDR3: CASSPPGYNEQFF
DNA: TGTGCCAGTAGTCCGCCGGGGTACAATGAGCAGTTCTTC

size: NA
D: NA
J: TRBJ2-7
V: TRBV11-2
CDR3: CASSLGPSYEQYF
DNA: TGTGCCAGCAGCTTGGGCCCCTCCTACGAGCAGTACTTC

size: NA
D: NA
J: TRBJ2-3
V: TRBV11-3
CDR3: CASSLTPTSTDTQYF
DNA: TGTGCCAGCAGCCTGACACCCACTAGCACAGATACGCAGTATTTT

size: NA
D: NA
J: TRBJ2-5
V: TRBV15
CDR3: CATSSSSGEGETQYF
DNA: NA

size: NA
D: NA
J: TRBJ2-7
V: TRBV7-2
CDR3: CASSQRLGPAYEQYF
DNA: TGTGCCAGCAGCCAGCGGCTGGGACCTGCCTACGAGCAGTACTTC

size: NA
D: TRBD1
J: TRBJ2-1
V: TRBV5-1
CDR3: CASSPIPGTGSDEQFF
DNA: TGCGCCAGCAGTCCCATTCCAGGGACAGGGTCCGATGAGCAGTTCTTC

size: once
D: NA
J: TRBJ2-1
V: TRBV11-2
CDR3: CASSYSRNNEQFF
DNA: TGTGCCAGCAGCTACTCGCGGAACAATGAGCAGTTCTTC

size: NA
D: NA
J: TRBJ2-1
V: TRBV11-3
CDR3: CASSLGVLPARQFF
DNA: TGTGCCAGCAGCTTAGGTGTTCTCCCCGCTAGACAGTTCTTC

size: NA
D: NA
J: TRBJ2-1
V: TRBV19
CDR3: CASIKAGRPNEQFF
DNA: TGTGCCAGTATCAAGGCGGGACGCCCAAATGAGCAGTTCTTC

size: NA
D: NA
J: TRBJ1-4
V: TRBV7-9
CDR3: CASSPQRLTGGNEKLFF
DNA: TGTGCCAGCAGCCCTCAACGACTAACCGGGGGTAATGAAAAACTGTTTTTT

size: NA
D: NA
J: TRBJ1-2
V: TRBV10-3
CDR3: CAISEFGGSGYTF
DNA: TGTGCCATCAGTGAGTTCGGGGGCTCTGGCTACACCTTC